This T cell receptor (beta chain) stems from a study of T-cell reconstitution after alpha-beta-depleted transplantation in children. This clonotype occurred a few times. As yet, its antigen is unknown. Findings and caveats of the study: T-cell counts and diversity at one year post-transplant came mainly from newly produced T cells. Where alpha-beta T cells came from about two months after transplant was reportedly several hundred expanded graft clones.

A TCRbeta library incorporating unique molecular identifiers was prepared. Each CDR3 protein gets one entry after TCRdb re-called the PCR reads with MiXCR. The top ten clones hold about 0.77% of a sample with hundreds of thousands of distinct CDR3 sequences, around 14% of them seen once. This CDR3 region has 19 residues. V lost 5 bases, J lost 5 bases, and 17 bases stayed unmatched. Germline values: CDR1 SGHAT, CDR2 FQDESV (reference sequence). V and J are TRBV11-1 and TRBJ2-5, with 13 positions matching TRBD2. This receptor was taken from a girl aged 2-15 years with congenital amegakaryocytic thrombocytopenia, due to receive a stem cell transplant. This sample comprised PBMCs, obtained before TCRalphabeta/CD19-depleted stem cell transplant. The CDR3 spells CASSATIVTSGRDVETQYF. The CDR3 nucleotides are TGTGCCAGCAGCGCTACAATCGTTACTAGCGGGAGGGATGTGGAGACCCAGTACTTC.